These 10 T cell receptor beta chains came from one sample sequenced in a study of blood T cell repertoires in COVID-19. Only in-frame clones appear in the TCRdb table, and some are missing; sequencing was by immunoSEQ multiplex PCR. The repertoire includes about 220,000 clones, roughly 90% of them detected once, and around 16% sits in the top ten. The sample consisted of PBMCs or T cells enriched from blood (not recorded which). These receptors all come from a man younger than 40 who had been exposed to COVID-19.

The genes are TRBV7-6 and TRBJ1-4, with D perhaps matching TRBD1 (5 bases). The CDR3 has 17 amino acids. V shed 2 bases and J shed 2 bases, with 15 bases lying between them. CDR1 SGHVS and CDR2 FNYEAQ come from the germline V gene. CDR3 loop: CASSLLGQGSTNEKLFF. The CDR3, as DNA: TGTGCCAGCAGCTTACTCGGGCAGGGTTCGACTAATGAAAAACTGTTTTTT.

The gene calls are TRBV10-1 and TRBJ1-2, with 7 nucleotides matching TRBD1. The V segment lost 9 bases and the J segment 4 bases; nucleotides outside the gene matches: 5. The CDR3 length is 12 residues. Germline V CDR1 and CDR2: WNHNN, SYGVQD (reference sequence). The CDR3 here is CASKQGFYGYTF. The CDR3 DNA reads as TGCGCCAGTAAACAGGGGTTCTATGGCTACACCTTC.

The CDR3 DNA reads as TGCGCCAGCAGCTTGGCTGGAGGTTATCCCTACAATGAGCAGTTCTTC. Translated: CASSLAGGYPYNEQFF. This chain uses TRBV5-1 with TRBJ2-1; a possible D gene is TRBD2 (5 bases). The CDR3 runs 16 residues. Trimming took off 0 bases at V and 2 bases at J, with 12 bases between the two ends. Germline loops: CDR1 SGHRS, CDR2 YFSETQ.

This chain links TRBV7-2 with TRBJ2-3; TRBD2 aligns across 8 bases. J was trimmed by 2 bases and V by 11 bases; bases with no gene match: 9. Germline loops: CDR1 SGHTA, CDR2 FQGNSA. The CDR3 sequence is 14 residues long. The CDR3 nucleotides are TGTGCCGGAGTCACTAGCGGAAACACAGATACGCAGTATTTT. This gives the protein CAGVTSGNTDTQYF. Full variable domain (outside the CDR3, taken from reference TRBV7-2 and TRBJ2-3): GAGVSQSPSNKVTEKGKDVELRCDPISGHTALYWYRQSLGQGLEFLIYFQGNSAPDKSGLPSDRFSAERTGGSVSTLTIQRTQQEDSAVYLCAGVTSGNTDTQYFGPGTRLTVL.

This rearrangement joins TRBV3-1 (or the pseudogene TRBV3-2) to TRBJ1-4; weak D call: TRBD1 (5 bases). CDR3 size: 11 residues. Germline lookup yields CDR1 LGHDT and CDR2 YNNKEL (reference sequence). The V gene lost 6 bases and the J gene lost 12 bases, with 11 bases spanning the gap. The CDR3, as DNA: TGTGCCAGCAGTATCACGGGGGAACTGTTTTTT. Amino acid sequence: CASSITGELFF.

Remarks on this clone: Other nucleotide sequences in the sample specify the same CDR3. V is TRBV19 and J is TRBJ1-1; no definite D call. The V gene's germline CDR1 is LNHDA and CDR2 SQIVND (reference sequence). This CDR3 spans 13 amino acids. The V and J ends lost 4 bases and 2 bases respectively, with 8 bases between them. The CDR3 nucleotides are TGTGCCAGTAGTACCACAGTTAACACTGAAGCTTTCTTT. It translates to CASSTTVNTEAFF.

This chain uses TRBV11-2 with TRBJ2-5, with TRBD2 identical over 11 bases. CDR3 length equals 15 residues. Germline V CDR1 and CDR2: SGHAT, FQNNGV. Trimming at V came to 7 bases and at J to 2 bases, leaving 6 bases not matched to a gene. The CDR3 DNA follows: TGTGCCAGCACATCTAGCGGGGGGCCGCAAGAGACCCAGTACTTC. This translates into CASTSSGGPQETQYF.

This rearrangement joins TRBV6-5 to TRBJ2-7; perhaps TRBD1 as D (5 bases). The CDR3 has 13 residues. The germline V and J ends were trimmed by 5 bases and 0 bases, with 8 bases remaining between them. From germline, CDR1 is MNHEY and CDR2 SVGAGI. CDR3 in DNA: TGTGCCAGCAGTCAGGGCCACTCCTACGAGCAGTACTTC. It codes for CASSQGHSYEQYF.

The chain combines TRBV4-1 with TRBJ1-6; possible D gene TRBD1, 5 bases. Germline-derived CDR1 and CDR2 are MGHRA and YSYEKL. CDR3 length: 16 amino acids. Trimming shortened V by 0 bases and J by 9 bases, and 15 bases separated the two germline ends. The CDR3: CASSQDSVQGISPLHF. CDR3 coding DNA: TGCGCCAGCAGCCAAGATTCTGTGCAGGGCATTTCACCCCTCCACTTT.

J is TRBJ1-6 and V is TRBV5-1, with 7 bases aligning to TRBD1. Unmatched junction bases numbered 11, after V lost 4 bases and J lost 10 bases. In germline, CDR1 is SGHRS, CDR2 YFSETQ. This CDR3 spans 15 amino acids. The CDR3 bases are TGCGCCAGCAGCCTCCACAGGGGTGGTGAATCACCCCTCCACTTT. Its protein product is CASSLHRGGESPLHF.